A single sample is the source of the 18 T cell receptor beta chains below, sequenced in a study of blood T cell repertoires in COVID-19. The method was immunoSEQ multiplex PCR; TCRdb's version includes in-frame clones alone and lacks a portion of them. The sample records under 200,000 clones, about 86% being singletons. Sequenced sample: PBMCs or T cells enriched from blood (not recorded which). These receptor sequences come from a man in his fifties or sixties who had recovered from COVID-19.

This chain uses TRBV3-1 (or the pseudogene TRBV3-2) with TRBJ2-1; 12 bases line up with TRBD2. Germline-derived CDR1 and CDR2 are LGHDT and YNNKEL (reference sequence). The CDR3 has 20 residues. Trimming cost V 3 bases and J 0 bases; bases outside gene matches: 12. CDR3 nucleotides: TGTGCCAGCAGCCAGAGATCGGGGACTAGCGGGCCGAGCTCCTACAATGAGCAGTTCTTC. It specifies CASSQRSGTSGPSSYNEQFF.

V is TRBV2 and J is TRBJ1-1; D might be TRBD1 (6 bases). The CDR3 is 16 residues long. The V end was cut by 7 bases, the J end by 4 bases, with 22 bases between. Germline V CDR1 and CDR2: SNHLY, FYNNEI. The CDR3 protein is CASMSYWGQGGTEAFF. The CDR3 nucleotides are TGTGCCAGCATGTCTTATTGGGGCCAAGGGGGCACTGAAGCTTTCTTT.

The V gene is TRBV6-5, the J gene TRBJ1-4; D uncertain. Germline V gene lookup returns CDR1 MNHEY and CDR2 SVGAGI. This CDR3 has 14 residues. Trimming took 6 bases from V and 8 from J, leaving 16 bases between them. The CDR3 DNA follows: TGTGCCAGCAGCTCGGCGGGGTTAAGCGAAAAACTGTTTTTT. It translates to CASSSAGLSEKLFF.

This clone appeared a few times. The J gene is TRBJ2-5, the V gene TRBV3-1 (or the pseudogene TRBV3-2), with 8 bases lining up with TRBD1. Per the germline V gene, CDR1 is LGHDT and CDR2 is YNNKEL (reference sequence). This CDR3 comprises 19 residues. Trimming took 4 bases from V and 0 from J; bases not matched to a gene: 16. The DNA of the CDR3 is TGTGCCAGCAGCCCCCTTGGGACAGGCGCGGGGACGTACCAAGAGACCCAGTACTTC. Translation: CASSPLGTGAGTYQETQYF.

This chain uses TRBV30 with TRBJ2-3, with TRBD2 identical over 9 bases. Trimming took 5 bases from V and 5 from J; bases not matched to a gene: 8. The length of the CDR3 is 14 residues. Germline CDR1 is GTSNPN and CDR2 is SVGIG (reference sequence). The CDR3: CAWSSGVVRDTQYF. The CDR3 DNA follows: TGTGCCTGGTCTAGCGGGGTAGTAAGAGATACGCAGTATTTT.

V gene TRBV5-6 combines with J gene TRBJ1-2, with TRBD1 matching 9 bases. The V and J ends lost 4 bases and 3 bases, in that order; junction bases with no gene match: 7. The germline CDR1 and CDR2 sequences are SGHDT and YYEEEE. The CDR3 is made up of 15 amino acids. CDR3 sequence reads: CASSSRGQGHYGYTF. The DNA for the CDR3 is TGTGCCAGCAGCAGTCGTGGACAGGGGCACTATGGCTACACCTTC.

This clone has a handful of counts. This chain connects TRBV2 to TRBJ2-7; TRBD2 aligns across 10 bases. This CDR3 is 16 amino acids long. CDR1 SNHLY and CDR2 FYNNEI come from the germline V gene. Trimming cost V 8 bases and J 0 bases; bases outside gene matches: 10. The CDR3 DNA follows: TGTGCCAGCGTGGGGCTAGCGGGGGTCAGCTCCTACGAGCAGTACTTC. This encodes CASVGLAGVSSYEQYF.

The CDR3 nucleotides are TGTGCCAGCAGCGCCCCAGGGGGCCAAGAGACCCAGTACTTC. Translated: CASSAPGGQETQYF. This chain connects TRBV5-5 to TRBJ2-5, with 7 bases fitting TRBD1. The CDR3 has 14 residues. The germline CDR1 and CDR2 sequences are SGHKS and YYEKEE (reference sequence). J was trimmed by 1 base and V by 4 bases; bases with no gene match: 4.

CDR3 protein: CASSPGVSPSTDTQYF. CDR3 nucleotide sequence: TGTGCCAGCAGCCCCGGGGTTTCTCCTAGCACAGATACGCAGTATTTT. The chain is built from TRBV7-3 and TRBJ2-3, with a weak D call TRBD2 (5 bases). Germline CDR1 SGHTA, CDR2 FQGTGA. The CDR3 length is 16 residues. V was cut by 5 bases and J by 0 bases, with 15 bases left in between.

The chain is built from TRBV7-2 and TRBJ1-3, with D uncertain. CDR3 size: 15 residues. The germline V and J ends were trimmed by 2 bases and 0 bases, with 8 bases remaining between them. Germline V lookup: CDR1 SGHTA, CDR2 FQGNSA. The DNA for the CDR3 is TGTGCCAGCAGCTTAACAGTGAGCTCTGGAAACACCATATATTTT. This translates into CASSLTVSSGNTIYF. The variable domain in full, completed from reference TRBV7-2 and TRBJ1-3, reads GAGVSQSPSNKVTEKGKDVELRCDPISGHTALYWYRQSLGQGLEFLIYFQGNSAPDKSGLPSDRFSAERTGGSVSTLTIQRTQQEDSAVYLCASSLTVSSGNTIYFGEGSWLTVV.

This clone was seen once. The V and J genes are TRBV2 and TRBJ1-6, with TRBD1 identical over 12 bases. The V and J ends lost 11 bases and 10 bases, in that order; junction bases with no gene match: 6. The germline V gene encodes CDR1 SNHLY and CDR2 FYNNEI. The CDR3 loop spans 13 amino acids. The CDR3 nucleotides are TGTGCCGGGGGACAGGGGGCCGGGTCACCCCTCCACTTT. Its protein product is CAGGQGAGSPLHF.

V usage is TRBV6-2 or TRBV6-3 and J usage is TRBJ2-7, with TRBD1 identical over 9 bases. Losses at the gene ends were 6 bases for V and 5 bases for J; bases not matched to a gene: 5. The CDR3 is made up of 13 amino acids. Germline values: CDR1 MNHEY, CDR2 SVGEGT. The CDR3 coding sequence is TGTGCCAGCAGCGACAGGGGGGGCAACGAGCAGTACTTC. Residues: CASSDRGGNEQYF.

The chain couples TRBV3-1 (or the pseudogene TRBV3-2) to TRBJ2-7, with 11 bases that match TRBD2. The CDR3 runs to 15 residues. Germline V gives CDR1 LGHDT, CDR2 YNNKEL (reference sequence). V gave up 5 bases and J gave up 5 bases; unmatched junction bases: 8. CDR3 in amino acids: CASSETSGATNEQYF. The CDR3 DNA sequence: TGTGCCAGCAGCGAGACTAGCGGGGCCACCAACGAGCAGTACTTC.

Only a few counts were recorded for this clone. The DNA for the CDR3 is TGTGCCAGCAGCCTCGGGTTAGGGAACACTGAAGCTTTCTTT. Protein sequence: CASSLGLGNTEAFF. This chain connects TRBV7-2 to TRBJ1-1; no firm D call. Between the trimmed V and J ends, which lost 5 bases and 1 base, there was a span of 11 bases. This CDR3 has 14 residues. The V gene's germline CDR1 is SGHTA and CDR2 FQGNSA. Using reference TRBV7-2 and TRBJ1-1 for the parts outside the CDR3, the full variable domain is GAGVSQSPSNKVTEKGKDVELRCDPISGHTALYWYRQSLGQGLEFLIYFQGNSAPDKSGLPSDRFSAERTGGSVSTLTIQRTQQEDSAVYLCASSLGLGNTEAFFGQGTRLTVV.

The chain links TRBV18 to TRBJ2-7; 7 bases fit TRBD1. The CDR3 runs to 15 residues. J lost 0 bases, V lost 2 bases, and 4 bases had no gene match. Germline CDR1 reads KGHSH; CDR2 reads LQKENI. DNA for the CDR3: TGTGCCAGCTCACCAACCGGGACAGCCTCCTACGAGCAGTACTTC. Amino acid sequence: CASSPTGTASYEQYF.

V is TRBV21-1 and J is TRBJ2-3; the D call in the table, TRBD1, was not verified against the DNA. TRBV21-1 is a known pseudogene. The CDR3 covers 18 residues. CDR3 protein: CASSKCPPGATGTDTQYF. In nucleotides, the CDR3 is TGTGCCAGCAGCAAATGCCCCCCAGGGGCCACGGGCACAGATACGCAGTATTTT.

The CDR3 bases are TGTGCCAGCAGCGTAGGGGGGGAAATAAGCTCCTACAATGAGCAGTTCTTC. This translates into CASSVGGEISSYNEQFF. V and J are TRBV9 and TRBJ2-1; D is perhaps TRBD2 (6 bases). The CDR3 has 17 residues. From germline, CDR1 is SGDLS and CDR2 YYNGEE. The V gene lost 0 bases and the J gene lost 0 bases, with 13 bases spanning the gap. The full variable domain, rest sourced from reference TRBV9 and TRBJ2-1, is DSGVTQTPKHLITATGQRVTLRCSPRSGDLSVYWYQQSLDQGLQFLIQYYNGEERAKGNILERFSAQQFPDLHSELNLSSLELGDSALYFCASSVGGEISSYNEQFFGPGTRLTVL.

This clone was seen a few times. The genes are TRBV9 and TRBJ1-2, with D possibly being TRBD1 (6 bases). CDR3 length: 14 residues. The V end lost 0 bases, the J end lost 7 bases, and 13 bases lay between the germline ends. Per the germline V gene, CDR1 is SGDLS and CDR2 is YYNGEE. CDR3 protein: CASSVDGGLGGYTF. In nucleotides, the CDR3 is TGTGCCAGCAGCGTAGACGGGGGGCTCGGTGGCTACACCTTC. The full variable domain, in which reference TRBV9 and TRBJ1-2 provide the parts outside the CDR3, is DSGVTQTPKHLITATGQRVTLRCSPRSGDLSVYWYQQSLDQGLQFLIQYYNGEERAKGNILERFSAQQFPDLHSELNLSSLELGDSALYFCASSVDGGLGGYTFGSGTRLTVV.